Below, 3 T cell receptor beta chains from the same sample are listed, as sequenced in a study of OX40 agonist ivuxolimab in advanced cancers. Clones were read by immunoSEQ multiplex PCR, and TCRdb kept only the in-frame ones, dropping some. The profile shows tens of thousands of clones, 87% of them singletons. Sequencing was performed on CD4+ or CD8+ T cells sorted from blood, taken in a trial of the OX40 agonist ivuxolimab. The receptor source for this set is an adult with an advanced solid tumor such as melanoma, head and neck, liver or kidney cancer.

The chain carries TRBV4-1 and TRBJ2-6; D gene unclear. This CDR3 spans 15 amino acids. Germline V gene lookup returns CDR1 MGHRA and CDR2 YSYEKL. V was clipped by 2 bases and J by 1 base, with 6 bases between them. The CDR3, as DNA: TGCGCCAGCAGCCAATCGGCATCTGGGGCCAACGTCCTGACTTTC. Translation gives CASSQSASGANVLTF.

The chain has TRBV15 and TRBJ2-7, with a weak D call TRBD1 (6 bases). V lost 1 base and J lost 6, with 25 bases in between. CDR3 length: 18 residues. Germline V gene data show CDR1 as LNHNV and CDR2 as YYDKDF (reference sequence). Here the CDR3 DNA reads TGTGCCACCAGCAGAGTATTATGGGAAGCAGGGGCGGTTGGCGAGCAGTACTTC. Its translation is CATSRVLWEAGAVGEQYF.

The chain combines TRBV9 with TRBJ1-2, with 7 bases aligning to TRBD1. The V and J ends lost 4 bases and 0 bases, in that order; junction bases with no gene match: 12. The CDR3 extends over 17 amino acids. CDR1 is SGDLS and CDR2 is YYNGEE in the germline V gene. CDR3 in amino acids: CASSLNIRDRPNYGYTF. CDR3 DNA: TGTGCCAGCAGCCTAAACATCAGGGACAGACCTAACTATGGCTACACCTTC.